This T cell receptor beta chain derives from a study of T cell responses to AZD1222 COVID-19 vaccine. The data were produced by immunoSEQ multiplex PCR, yet TCRdb's version contains in-frame clones alone and is incomplete. The data contain about 150,000 clones, more than 85% of them singletons. With 6 bases removed from V and 0 bases from J, the gap between germline ends came to 9 bases. Germline values: CDR1 MNHEY, CDR2 SVGAGI. The CDR3 is 15 amino acids. This TCR was recovered from an adult in good health. This rearrangement joins TRBV6-5 to TRBJ1-6; D gene uncertain. This specimen was peripheral blood, taken on day 0 of AZD1222 vaccination. CDR3 DNA sequence: TGTGCCAGCAGATTACGAGTCTCCTATAATTCACCCCTCCACTTT. It encodes CASRLRVSYNSPLHF.